This T cell receptor (beta chain) was obtained from a study of Graves' ophthalmopathy and Graves' hyperthyroidism. The germline V gene has CDR1 MGHRA and CDR2 YSYEKL. V dropped 4 bases and J dropped 3; count of bases not matched to a gene: 6. The CDR3 contains 14 residues. Study findings and constraints: Progression of ophthalmopathy was predicted by the model with roughly 65% sensitivity and 72% to 85% specificity.

This clonotype was detected only a few times. Its target is not known. RNA served as the template for amplifying TCR beta CDR3 regions. Second-round multiplex PCR came after first-round RT-PCR with HTBI primers. One entry per CDR3 protein results from TCRdb running MiXCR on the multiplex PCR reads. The sample shows around 1,200,000 distinct CDR3 sequences, roughly two fifths of them seen only once. This receptor was obtained from an adult man with Graves' hyperthyroidism. Sequenced sample: peripheral blood or thyroid tissue (not recorded which). This chain links TRBV4-1 with TRBJ2-7; 7 nucleotides agree with TRBD1. CDR3 in amino acids: CASSLGTAYYEQYF. CDR3 coding DNA: TGCGCCAGCAGCCTCGGGACAGCATACTACGAGCAGTACTTC.